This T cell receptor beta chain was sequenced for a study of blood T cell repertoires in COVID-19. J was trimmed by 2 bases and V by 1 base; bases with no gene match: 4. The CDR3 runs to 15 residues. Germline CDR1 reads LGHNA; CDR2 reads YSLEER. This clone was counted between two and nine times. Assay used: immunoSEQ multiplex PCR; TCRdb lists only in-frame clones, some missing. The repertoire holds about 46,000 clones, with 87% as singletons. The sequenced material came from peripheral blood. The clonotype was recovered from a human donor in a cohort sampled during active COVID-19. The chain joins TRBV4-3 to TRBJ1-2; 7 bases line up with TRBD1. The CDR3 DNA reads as TGCGCCAGCAGCCAAGGCTGGGACAGCAACTATGGCTACACCTTC. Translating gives CASSQGWDSNYGYTF.